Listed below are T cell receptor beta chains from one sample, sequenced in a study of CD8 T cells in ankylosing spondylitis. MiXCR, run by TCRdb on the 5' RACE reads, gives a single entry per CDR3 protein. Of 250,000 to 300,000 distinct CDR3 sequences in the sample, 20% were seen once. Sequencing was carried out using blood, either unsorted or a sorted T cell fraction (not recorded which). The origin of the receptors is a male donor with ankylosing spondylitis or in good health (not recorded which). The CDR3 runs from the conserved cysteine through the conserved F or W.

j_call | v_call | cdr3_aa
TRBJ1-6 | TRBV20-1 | CSASLSGDRNSPLHF
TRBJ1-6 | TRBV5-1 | CASSATGTAHLHF
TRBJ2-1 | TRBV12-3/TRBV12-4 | CASSLGLAGGVDEQFF
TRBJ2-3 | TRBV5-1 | CASSPGGLAGTDTQYF
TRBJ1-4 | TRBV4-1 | CASSQDFGYGEKLFF
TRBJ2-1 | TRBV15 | CATSRDLWRADGNEQFF
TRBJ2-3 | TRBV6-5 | CASSYSVAVSTDTQYF
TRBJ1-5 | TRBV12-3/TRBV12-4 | CASTLGQGRISQPQHF
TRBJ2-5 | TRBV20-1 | CSALGLAGWETQYF
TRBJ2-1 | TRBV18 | CASSPQRPSSYNEQFF
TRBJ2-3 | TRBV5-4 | CASSQTTGSTDTQYF
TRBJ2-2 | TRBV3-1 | CASSPFGASGGGTGELFF
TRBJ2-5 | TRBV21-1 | CASSPRGYMETQYF
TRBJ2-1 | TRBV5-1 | CASSKITSGGPPRSYNEQFF
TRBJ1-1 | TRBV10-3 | CAIRDSPGVTEAFF
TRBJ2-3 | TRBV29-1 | CSVVTGADTQYF
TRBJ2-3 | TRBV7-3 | CASSSRGSGGSADTQYF
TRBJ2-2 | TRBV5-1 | CASSLLASVTGELFF
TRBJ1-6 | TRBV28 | CASSAPGRNNSPLHF
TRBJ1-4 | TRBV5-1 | CASSGTGSGEKLFF
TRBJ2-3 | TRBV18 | CASSRLAPSTDTQYF
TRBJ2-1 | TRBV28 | CASSSPSGLAGSYNEQFF
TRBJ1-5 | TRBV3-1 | CASSHPGQPQHF
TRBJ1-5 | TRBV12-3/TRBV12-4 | CASSIGTVNQPQHF
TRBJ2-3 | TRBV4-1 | CASSQDGRYTQYF
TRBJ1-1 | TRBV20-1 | CRLGITEGFF
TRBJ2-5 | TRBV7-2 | CASSLGLAGGNQETQYF
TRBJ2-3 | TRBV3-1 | CASSQAPGTSGGQDTQYF
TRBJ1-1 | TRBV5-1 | CASSPEYGTPNTEAFF
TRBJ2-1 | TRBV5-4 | CASRKATTVDEQFF
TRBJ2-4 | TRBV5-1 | CASSLDTDRKNIQYF
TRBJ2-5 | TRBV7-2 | CASSLGRRKQETQYF
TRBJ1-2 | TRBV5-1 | CASSLEQAGGPYGYTF
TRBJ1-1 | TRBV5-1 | CASSLASNTEAFF
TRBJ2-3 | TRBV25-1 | CASSQTVISTDTQYF
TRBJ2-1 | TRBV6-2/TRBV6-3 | CASSRWNEQFF
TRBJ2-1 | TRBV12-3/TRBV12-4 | CASSLELGGGAYNEQFF
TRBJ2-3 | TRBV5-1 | CASSQTVETDTQYF
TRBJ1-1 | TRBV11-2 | CASSLPTGNTEAFF
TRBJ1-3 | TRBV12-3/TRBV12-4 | CASSLEGRNTIYF
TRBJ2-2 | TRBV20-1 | CSASSGTTLTGELFF
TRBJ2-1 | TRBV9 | CASSVREFGEQFF
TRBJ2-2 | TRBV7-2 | CASSWGRANTGELFF
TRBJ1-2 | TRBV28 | CASSSRGGPNYGYTF
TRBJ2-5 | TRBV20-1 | CSARGALAEETQYF
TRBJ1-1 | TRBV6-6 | CASRPTGVTEAFF
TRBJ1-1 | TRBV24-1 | CATSPGHPQNTEAFF
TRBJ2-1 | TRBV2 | CASSTDRASYNEQFF
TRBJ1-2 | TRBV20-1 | CSARGQYGYTF
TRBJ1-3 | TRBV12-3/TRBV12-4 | CATAGNSGNTIYF
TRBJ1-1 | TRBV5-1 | CASSLTGTANTEAFF
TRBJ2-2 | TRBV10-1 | CASSASLTGELFF
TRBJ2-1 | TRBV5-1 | CASSLMSSGYNEQFF
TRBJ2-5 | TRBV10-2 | CASSYWPQETQYF
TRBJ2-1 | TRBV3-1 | CASSQDRIAGDNEQFF
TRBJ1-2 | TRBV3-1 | CASSQGVPGPYGYTF
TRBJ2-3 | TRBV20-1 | CSARDGASGSTDTQYF